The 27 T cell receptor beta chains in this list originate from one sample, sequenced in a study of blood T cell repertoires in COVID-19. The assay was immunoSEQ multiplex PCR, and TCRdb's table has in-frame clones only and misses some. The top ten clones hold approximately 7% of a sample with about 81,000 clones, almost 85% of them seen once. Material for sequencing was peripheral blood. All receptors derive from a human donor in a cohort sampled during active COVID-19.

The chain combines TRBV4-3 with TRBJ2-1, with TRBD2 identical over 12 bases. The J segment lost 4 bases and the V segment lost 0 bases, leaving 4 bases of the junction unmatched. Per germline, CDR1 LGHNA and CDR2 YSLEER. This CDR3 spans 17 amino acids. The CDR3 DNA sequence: TGCGCCAGCAGCCAAGAAGTGGGGACTAGCGGGTACAATGAGCAGTTCTTC. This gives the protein CASSQEVGTSGYNEQFF.

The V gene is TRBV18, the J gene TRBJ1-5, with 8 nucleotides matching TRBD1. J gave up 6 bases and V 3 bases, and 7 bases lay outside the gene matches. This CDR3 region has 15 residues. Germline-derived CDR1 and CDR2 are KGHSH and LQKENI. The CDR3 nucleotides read TGTGCCAGCTCACCCCAGACAGGGGTGGTTCAGCCCCAGCATTTT. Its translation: CASSPQTGVVQPQHF.

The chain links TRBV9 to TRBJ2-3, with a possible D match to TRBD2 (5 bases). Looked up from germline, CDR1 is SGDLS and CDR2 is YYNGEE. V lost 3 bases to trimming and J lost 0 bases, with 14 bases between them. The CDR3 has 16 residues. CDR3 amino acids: CASSARGPPSTDTQYF. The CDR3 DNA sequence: TGTGCCAGCAGCGCAAGAGGGCCTCCTAGCACAGATACGCAGTATTTT.

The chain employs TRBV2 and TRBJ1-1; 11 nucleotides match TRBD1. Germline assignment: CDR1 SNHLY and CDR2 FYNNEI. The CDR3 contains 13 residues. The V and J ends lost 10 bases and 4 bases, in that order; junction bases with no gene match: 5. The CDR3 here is CATSGQGATEAFF. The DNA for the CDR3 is TGTGCCACCTCCGGACAGGGGGCCACTGAAGCTTTCTTT.

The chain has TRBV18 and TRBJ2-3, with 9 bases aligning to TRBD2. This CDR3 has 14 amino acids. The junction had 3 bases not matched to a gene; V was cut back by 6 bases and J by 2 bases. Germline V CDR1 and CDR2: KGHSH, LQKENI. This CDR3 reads CASSLAGDTDTQYF. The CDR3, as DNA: TGTGCCAGCTCCTTAGCGGGGGACACAGATACGCAGTATTTT.

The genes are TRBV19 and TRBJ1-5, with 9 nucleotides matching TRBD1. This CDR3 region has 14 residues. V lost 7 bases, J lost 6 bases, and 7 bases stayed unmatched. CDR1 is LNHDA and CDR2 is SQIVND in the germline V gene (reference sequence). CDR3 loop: CASTTGTGIQPQHF. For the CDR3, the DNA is TGTGCCAGTACTACGGGGACAGGGATTCAGCCCCAGCATTTT.

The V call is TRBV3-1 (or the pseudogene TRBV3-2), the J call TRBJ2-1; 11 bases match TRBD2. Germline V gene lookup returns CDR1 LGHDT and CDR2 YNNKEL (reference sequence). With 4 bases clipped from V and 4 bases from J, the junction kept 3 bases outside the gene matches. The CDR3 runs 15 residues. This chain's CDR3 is CASSPLAGGYNEQFF. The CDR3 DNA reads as TGTGCCAGCAGCCCCTTAGCGGGGGGGTACAATGAGCAGTTCTTC.

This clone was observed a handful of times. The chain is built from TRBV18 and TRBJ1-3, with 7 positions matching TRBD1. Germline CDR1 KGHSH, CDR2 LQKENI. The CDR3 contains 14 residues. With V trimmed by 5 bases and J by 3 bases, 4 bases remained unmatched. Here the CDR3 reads CASSTDRVGNTIYF. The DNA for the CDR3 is TGTGCCAGCTCAACCGACAGGGTTGGAAACACCATATATTTT. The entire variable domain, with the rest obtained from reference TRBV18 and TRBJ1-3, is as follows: NAGVMQNPRHLVRRRGQEARLRCSPMKGHSHVYWYRQLPEEGLKFMVYLQKENIIDESGMPKERFSAEFPKEGPSILRIQQVVRGDSAAYFCASSTDRVGNTIYFGEGSWLTVV.

Here the CDR3 reads CASSPRRTRTVGYGYTF. CDR3 sequence (DNA): TGTGCCAGCAGCCCCCGCCGGACAAGGACAGTTGGCTATGGCTACACCTTC. This sequence joins TRBV7-8 and TRBJ1-2; TRBD1 is a possible D gene (6 bases). The CDR3 is 17 amino acids. The V gene lost 5 bases and the J gene lost 4 bases, with 23 bases spanning the gap. Germline-derived CDR1 and CDR2 are SGHVS and FQNEAQ. The entire variable domain, with the rest obtained from reference TRBV7-8 and TRBJ1-2, is as follows: GAGVSQSPRYKVAKRGQDVALRCDPISGHVSLFWYQQALGQGPEFLTYFQNEAQLDKSGLPSDRFFAERPEGSVSTLKIQRTQQEDSAVYLCASSPRRTRTVGYGYTFGSGTRLTVV.

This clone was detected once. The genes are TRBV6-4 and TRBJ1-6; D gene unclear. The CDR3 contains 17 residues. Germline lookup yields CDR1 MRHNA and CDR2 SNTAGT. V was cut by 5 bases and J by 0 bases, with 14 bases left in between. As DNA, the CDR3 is TGTGCCAGCAGTCCCCTTGAGGCGAGCTCCTATAATTCACCCCTCCACTTT. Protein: CASSPLEASSYNSPLHF.

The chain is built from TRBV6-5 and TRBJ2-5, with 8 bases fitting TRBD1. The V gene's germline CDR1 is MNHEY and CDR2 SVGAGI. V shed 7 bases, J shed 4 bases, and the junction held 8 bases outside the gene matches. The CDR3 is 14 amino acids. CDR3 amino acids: CASTLGQAIETQYF. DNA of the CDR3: TGTGCCAGCACCCTGGGACAGGCGATAGAGACCCAGTACTTC.

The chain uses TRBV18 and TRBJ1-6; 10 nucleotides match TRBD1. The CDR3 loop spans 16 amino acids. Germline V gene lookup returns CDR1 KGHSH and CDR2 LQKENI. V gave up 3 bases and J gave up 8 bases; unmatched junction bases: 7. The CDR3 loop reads CASSPSGTGEDSPLHF. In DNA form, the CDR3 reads TGTGCCAGCTCACCTTCGGGGACAGGGGAAGATTCACCCCTCCACTTT.

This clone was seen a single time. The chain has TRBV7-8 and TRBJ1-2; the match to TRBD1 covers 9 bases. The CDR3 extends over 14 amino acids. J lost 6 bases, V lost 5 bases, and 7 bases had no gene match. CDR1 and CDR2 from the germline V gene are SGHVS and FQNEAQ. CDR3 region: CASSTWDREDGYTF. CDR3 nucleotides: TGTGCCAGCAGCACTTGGGACAGGGAGGATGGCTACACCTTC.

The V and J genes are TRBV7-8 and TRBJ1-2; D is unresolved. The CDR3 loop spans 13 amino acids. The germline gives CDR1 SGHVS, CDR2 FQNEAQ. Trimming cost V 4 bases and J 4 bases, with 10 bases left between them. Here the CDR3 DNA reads TGTGCCAGCAGCTCAACAGCCCTCTATGGCTACACCTTC. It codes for CASSSTALYGYTF. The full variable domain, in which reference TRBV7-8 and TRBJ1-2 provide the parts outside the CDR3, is GAGVSQSPRYKVAKRGQDVALRCDPISGHVSLFWYQQALGQGPEFLTYFQNEAQLDKSGLPSDRFFAERPEGSVSTLKIQRTQQEDSAVYLCASSSTALYGYTFGSGTRLTVV.

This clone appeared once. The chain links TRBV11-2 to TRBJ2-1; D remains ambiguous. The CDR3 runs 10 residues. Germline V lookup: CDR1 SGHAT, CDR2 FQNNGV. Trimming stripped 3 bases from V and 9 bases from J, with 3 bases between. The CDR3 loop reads CASSLSEQFF. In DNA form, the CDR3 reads TGTGCCAGCAGCTTGAGTGAGCAGTTCTTC.

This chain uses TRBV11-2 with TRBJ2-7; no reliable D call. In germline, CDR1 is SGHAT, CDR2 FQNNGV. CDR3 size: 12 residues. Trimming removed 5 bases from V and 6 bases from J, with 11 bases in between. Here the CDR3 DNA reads TGTGCCAGCAGCCCCGAAACTGGCGAGCAGTACTTC. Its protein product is CASSPETGEQYF.

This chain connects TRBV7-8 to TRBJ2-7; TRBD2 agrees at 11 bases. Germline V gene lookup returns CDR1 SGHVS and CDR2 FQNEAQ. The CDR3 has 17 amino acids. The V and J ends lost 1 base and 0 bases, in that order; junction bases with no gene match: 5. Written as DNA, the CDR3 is TGTGCCAGCAGCTTAGTGCTAGCGGGGGGTTACTCCTACGAGCAGTACTTC. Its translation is CASSLVLAGGYSYEQYF.

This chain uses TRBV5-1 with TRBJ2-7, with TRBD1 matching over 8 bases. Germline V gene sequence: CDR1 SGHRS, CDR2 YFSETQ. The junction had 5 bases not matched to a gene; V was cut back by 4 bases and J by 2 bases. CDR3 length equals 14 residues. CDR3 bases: TGCGCCAGCAGCCCGCCGGGACAGGCCTACGAGCAGTACTTC. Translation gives CASSPPGQAYEQYF.

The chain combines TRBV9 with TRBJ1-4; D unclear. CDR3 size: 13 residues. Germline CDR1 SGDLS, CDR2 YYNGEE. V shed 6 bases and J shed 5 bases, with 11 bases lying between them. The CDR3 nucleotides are TGTGCCAGCAACCCGGGAGAAAATGAAAAACTGTTTTTT. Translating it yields CASNPGENEKLFF. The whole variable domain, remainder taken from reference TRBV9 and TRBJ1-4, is DSGVTQTPKHLITATGQRVTLRCSPRSGDLSVYWYQQSLDQGLQFLIQYYNGEERAKGNILERFSAQQFPDLHSELNLSSLELGDSALYFCASNPGENEKLFFGSGTQLSVL.

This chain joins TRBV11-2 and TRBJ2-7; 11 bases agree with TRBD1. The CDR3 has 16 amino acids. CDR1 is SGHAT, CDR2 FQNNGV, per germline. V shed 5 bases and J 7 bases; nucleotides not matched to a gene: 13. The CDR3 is CASSPIRGTGGKEQYF. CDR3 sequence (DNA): TGTGCCAGCAGCCCCATCCGTGGGACAGGGGGTAAGGAGCAGTACTTC.

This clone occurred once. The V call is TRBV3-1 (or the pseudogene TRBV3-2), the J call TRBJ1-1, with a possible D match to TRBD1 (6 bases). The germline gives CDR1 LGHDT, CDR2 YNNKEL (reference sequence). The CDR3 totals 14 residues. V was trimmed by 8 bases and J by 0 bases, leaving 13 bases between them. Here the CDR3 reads CASRQVGVNTEAFF. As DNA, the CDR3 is TGTGCCAGCCGACAGGTTGGAGTGAACACTGAAGCTTTCTTT.

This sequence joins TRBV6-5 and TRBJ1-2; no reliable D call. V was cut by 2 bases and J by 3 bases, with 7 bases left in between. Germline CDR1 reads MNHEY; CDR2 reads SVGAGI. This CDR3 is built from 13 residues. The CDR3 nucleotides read TGTGCCAGCAGTTACGGGCCAGACTATGGCTACACCTTC. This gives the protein CASSYGPDYGYTF.

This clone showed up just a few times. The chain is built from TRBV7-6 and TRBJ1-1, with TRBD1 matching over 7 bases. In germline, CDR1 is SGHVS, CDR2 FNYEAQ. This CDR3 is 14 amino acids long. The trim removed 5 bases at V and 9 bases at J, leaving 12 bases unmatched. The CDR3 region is CASSQETGLEKAFF. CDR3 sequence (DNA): TGTGCCAGCAGCCAAGAGACAGGGCTAGAAAAAGCTTTCTTT.

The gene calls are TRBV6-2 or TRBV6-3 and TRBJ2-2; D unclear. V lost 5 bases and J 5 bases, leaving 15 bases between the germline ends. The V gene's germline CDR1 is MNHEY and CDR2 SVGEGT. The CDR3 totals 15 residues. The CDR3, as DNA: TGTGCCAGCAGTCCACAGTTCCTTGGGACCGGGGAGCTGTTTTTT. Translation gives CASSPQFLGTGELFF.

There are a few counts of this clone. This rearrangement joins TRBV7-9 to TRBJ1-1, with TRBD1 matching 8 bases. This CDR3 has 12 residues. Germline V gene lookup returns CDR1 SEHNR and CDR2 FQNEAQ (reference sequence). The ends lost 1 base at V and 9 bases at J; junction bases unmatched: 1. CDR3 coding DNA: TGTGCCAGCAGCTTAGGACAGGGGAAAGCTTTCTTT. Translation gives CASSLGQGKAFF.

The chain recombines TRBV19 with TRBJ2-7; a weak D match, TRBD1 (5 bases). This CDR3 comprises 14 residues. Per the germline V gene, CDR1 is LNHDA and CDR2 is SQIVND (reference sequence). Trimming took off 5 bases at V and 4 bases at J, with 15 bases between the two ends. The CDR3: CASSLAGKRYEQYF. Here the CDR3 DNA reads TGTGCCAGTAGTTTGGCAGGGAAGCGATACGAGCAGTACTTC.

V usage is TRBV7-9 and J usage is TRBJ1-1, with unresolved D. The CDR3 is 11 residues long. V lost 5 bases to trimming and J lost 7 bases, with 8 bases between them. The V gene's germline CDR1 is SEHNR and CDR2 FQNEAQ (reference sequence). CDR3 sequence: CASSPTGEAFF. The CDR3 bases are TGTGCCAGCAGCCCGACTGGTGAAGCTTTCTTT. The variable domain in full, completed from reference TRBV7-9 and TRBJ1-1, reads DTGVSQNPRHKITKRGQNVTFRCDPISEHNRLYWYRQTLGQGPEFLTYFQNEAQLEKSRLLSDRFSAERPKGSFSTLEIQRTEQGDSAMYLCASSPTGEAFFGQGTRLTVV.